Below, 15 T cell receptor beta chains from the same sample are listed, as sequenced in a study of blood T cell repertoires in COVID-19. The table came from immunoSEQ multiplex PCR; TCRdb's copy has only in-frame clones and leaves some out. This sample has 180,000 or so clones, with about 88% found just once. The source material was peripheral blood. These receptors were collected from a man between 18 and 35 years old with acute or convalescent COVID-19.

The CDR3 here is CASSRETGAQETQYF. In DNA form, the CDR3 reads TGTGCCAGCAGCCGGGAGACAGGGGCGCAAGAGACCCAGTACTTC. This chain uses TRBV6-5 with TRBJ2-5; 8 bases are a match to TRBD1. From germline, CDR1 is MNHEY and CDR2 SVGAGI. J lost 2 bases, V lost 6 bases, and 8 bases had no gene match. The CDR3 sequence is 15 residues long.

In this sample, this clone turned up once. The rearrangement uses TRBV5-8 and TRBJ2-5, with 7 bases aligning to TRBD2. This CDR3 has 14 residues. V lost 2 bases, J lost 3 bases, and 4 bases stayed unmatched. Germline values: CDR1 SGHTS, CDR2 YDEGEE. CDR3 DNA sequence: TGTGCCAGCAGCTTCATGACTAGCAAAGAGACCCAGTACTTC. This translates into CASSFMTSKETQYF.

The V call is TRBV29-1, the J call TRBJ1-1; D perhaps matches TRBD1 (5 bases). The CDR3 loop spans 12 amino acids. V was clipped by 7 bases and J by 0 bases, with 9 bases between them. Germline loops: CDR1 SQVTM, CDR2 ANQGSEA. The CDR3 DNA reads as TGCAGCGGGGACGACTTGAACACTGAAGCTTTCTTT. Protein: CSGDDLNTEAFF.

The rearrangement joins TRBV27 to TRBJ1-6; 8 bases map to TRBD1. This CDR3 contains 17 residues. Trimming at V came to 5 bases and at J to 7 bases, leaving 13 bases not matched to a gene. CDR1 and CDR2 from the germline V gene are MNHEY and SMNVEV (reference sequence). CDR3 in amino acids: CASSIRAVQGVNSPLHF. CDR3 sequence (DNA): TGTGCCAGCAGTATAAGGGCGGTACAGGGGGTGAATTCACCCCTCCACTTT.

The CDR3 reads CASSHGQFFGPNTEAFF. The CDR3 DNA reads as TGTGCCAGCAGCCACGGACAGTTTTTCGGCCCGAACACTGAAGCTTTCTTT. The chain carries TRBV5-8 and TRBJ1-1; TRBD1 is a possible D gene (6 bases). Trimming took off 4 bases at V and 1 base at J, with 20 bases between the two ends. The CDR3 sequence is 17 residues long. Looked up from germline, CDR1 is SGHTS and CDR2 is YDEGEE.

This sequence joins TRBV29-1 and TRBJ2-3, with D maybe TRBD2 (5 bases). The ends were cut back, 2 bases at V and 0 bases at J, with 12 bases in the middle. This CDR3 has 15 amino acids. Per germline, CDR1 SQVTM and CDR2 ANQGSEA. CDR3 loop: CSVERASTSTDTQYF. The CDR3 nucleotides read TGCAGCGTTGAACGGGCTAGCACTAGCACAGATACGCAGTATTTT.

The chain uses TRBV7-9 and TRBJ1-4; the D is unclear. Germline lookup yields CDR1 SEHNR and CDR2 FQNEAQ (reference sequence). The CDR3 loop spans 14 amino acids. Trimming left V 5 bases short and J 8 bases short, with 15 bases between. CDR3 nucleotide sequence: TGTGCCAGCAGCCCGGGATCCAAAGCGGAAAAACTGTTTTTT. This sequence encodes CASSPGSKAEKLFF.

The CDR3, as DNA: TGTGCCAGCAGCGTACGTCCGAAACACACAGATACGCAGTATTTT. This codes for CASSVRPKHTDTQYF. This chain joins TRBV7-2 and TRBJ2-3, with D unclear. From germline, CDR1 is SGHTA and CDR2 FQGNSA. The CDR3 has 15 residues. Trimming took 5 bases from V and 2 from J, leaving 14 bases between them.

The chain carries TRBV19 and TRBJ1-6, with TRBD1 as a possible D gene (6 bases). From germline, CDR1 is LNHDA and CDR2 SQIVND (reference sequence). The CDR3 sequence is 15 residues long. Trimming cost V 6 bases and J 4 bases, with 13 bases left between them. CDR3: CASSLAGAYNSPLHF. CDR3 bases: TGTGCCAGTAGCCTCGCGGGGGCATATAATTCACCCCTCCACTTT.

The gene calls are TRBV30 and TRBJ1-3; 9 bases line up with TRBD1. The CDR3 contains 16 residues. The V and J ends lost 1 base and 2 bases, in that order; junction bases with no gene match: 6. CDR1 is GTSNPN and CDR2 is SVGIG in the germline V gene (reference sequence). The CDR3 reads CAWSEPDRGAGNTIYF. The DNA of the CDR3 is TGTGCCTGGAGTGAGCCGGACAGGGGAGCTGGAAACACCATATATTTT.

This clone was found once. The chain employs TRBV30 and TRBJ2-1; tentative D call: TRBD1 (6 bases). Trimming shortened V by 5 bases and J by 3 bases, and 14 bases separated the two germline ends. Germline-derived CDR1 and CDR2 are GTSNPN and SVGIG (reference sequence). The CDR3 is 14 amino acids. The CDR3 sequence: CAWAHRDFYNEQFF. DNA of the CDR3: TGTGCCTGGGCACACAGGGATTTCTACAATGAGCAGTTCTTC.

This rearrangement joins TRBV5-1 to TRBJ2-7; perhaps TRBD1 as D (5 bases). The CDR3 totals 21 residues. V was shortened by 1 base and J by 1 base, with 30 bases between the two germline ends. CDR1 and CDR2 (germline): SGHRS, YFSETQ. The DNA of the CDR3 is TGCGCCAGCAGCTTGTCCAGCAGGGTGGGCTTACCCCTGTACTTATCCTACGAGCAGTACGTC. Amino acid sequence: CASSLSSRVGLPLYLSYEQYV.

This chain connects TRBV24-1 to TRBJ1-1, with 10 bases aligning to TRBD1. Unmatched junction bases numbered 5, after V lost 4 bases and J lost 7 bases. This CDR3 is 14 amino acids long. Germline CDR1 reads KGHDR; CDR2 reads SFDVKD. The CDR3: CATSEGDRGGEAFF. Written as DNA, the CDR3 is TGTGCCACCAGTGAAGGGGACAGGGGCGGTGAAGCTTTCTTT.

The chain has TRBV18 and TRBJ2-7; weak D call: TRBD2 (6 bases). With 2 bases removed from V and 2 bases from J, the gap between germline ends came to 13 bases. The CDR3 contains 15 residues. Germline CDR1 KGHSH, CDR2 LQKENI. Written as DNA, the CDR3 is TGTGCCAGCTCACCAAGCCAGGGAGGTGCCTACGAGCAGTACTTC. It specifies CASSPSQGGAYEQYF.

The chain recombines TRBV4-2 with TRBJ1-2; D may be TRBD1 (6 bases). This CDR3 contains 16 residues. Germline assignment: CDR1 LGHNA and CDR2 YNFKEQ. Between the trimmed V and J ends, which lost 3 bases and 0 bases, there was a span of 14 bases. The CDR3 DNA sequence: TGTGCCAGCAGCCATCCTCAGGGGAGGGCTAACTATGGCTACACCTTC. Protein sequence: CASSHPQGRANYGYTF.